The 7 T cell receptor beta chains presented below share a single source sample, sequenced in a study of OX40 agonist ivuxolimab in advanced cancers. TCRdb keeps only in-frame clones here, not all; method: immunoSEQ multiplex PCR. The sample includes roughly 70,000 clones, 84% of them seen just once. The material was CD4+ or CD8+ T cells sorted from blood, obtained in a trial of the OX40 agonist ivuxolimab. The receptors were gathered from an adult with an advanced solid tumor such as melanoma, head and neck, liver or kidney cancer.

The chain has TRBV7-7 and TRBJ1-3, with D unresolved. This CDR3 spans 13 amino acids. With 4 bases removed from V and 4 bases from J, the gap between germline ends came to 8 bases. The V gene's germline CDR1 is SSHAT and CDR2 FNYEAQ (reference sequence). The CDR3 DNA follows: TGTGCCAGCAGCTCCCAGATAGGAAACACCATATATTTT. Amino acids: CASSSQIGNTIYF.

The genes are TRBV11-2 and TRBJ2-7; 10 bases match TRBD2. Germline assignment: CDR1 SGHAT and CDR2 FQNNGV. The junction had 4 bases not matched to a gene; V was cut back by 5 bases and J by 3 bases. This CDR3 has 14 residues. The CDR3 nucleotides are TGTGCCAGCAGCCCCCGGACTAGCGGCTACGAGCAGTACTTC. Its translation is CASSPRTSGYEQYF.

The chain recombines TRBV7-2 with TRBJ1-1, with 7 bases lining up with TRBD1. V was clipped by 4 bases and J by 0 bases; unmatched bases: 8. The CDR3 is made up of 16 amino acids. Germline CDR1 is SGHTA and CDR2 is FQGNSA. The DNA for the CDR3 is TGTGCCAGCAGCTCGAGGACCGGGACAGTGAACACTGAAGCTTTCTTT. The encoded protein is CASSSRTGTVNTEAFF.

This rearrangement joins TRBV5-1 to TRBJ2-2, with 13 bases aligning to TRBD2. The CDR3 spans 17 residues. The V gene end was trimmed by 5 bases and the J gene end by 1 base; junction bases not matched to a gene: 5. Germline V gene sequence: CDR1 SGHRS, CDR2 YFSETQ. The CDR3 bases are TGCGCCAGCAGTGTGACTAGCGGGAGGAGGAACACCGGGGAGCTGTTTTTT. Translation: CASSVTSGRRNTGELFF.

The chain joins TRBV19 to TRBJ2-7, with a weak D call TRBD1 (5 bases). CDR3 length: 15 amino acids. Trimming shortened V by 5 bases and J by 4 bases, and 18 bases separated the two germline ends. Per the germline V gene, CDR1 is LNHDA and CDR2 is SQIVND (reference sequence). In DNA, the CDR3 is TGTGCCAGTAGTCCTTCGGACATCTTAGGATACGAGCAGTACTTC. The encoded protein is CASSPSDILGYEQYF.

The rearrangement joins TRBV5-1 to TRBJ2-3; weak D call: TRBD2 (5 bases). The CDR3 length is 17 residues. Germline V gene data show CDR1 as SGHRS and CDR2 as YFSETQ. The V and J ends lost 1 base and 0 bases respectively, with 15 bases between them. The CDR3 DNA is TGCGCCAGCAGCTTGTCAGCTAGAGGGTTTAGCACAGATACGCAGTATTTT. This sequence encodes CASSLSARGFSTDTQYF.

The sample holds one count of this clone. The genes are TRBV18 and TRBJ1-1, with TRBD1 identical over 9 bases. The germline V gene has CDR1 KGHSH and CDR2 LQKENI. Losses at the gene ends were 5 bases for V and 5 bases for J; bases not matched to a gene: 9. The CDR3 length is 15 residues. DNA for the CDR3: TGTGCCAGCTCAGCCACCGGGACAGGGCGGACTGAAGCTTTCTTT. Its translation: CASSATGTGRTEAFF. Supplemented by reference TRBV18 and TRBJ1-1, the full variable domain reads NAGVMQNPRHLVRRRGQEARLRCSPMKGHSHVYWYRQLPEEGLKFMVYLQKENIIDESGMPKERFSAEFPKEGPSILRIQQVVRGDSAAYFCASSATGTGRTEAFFGQGTRLTVV.